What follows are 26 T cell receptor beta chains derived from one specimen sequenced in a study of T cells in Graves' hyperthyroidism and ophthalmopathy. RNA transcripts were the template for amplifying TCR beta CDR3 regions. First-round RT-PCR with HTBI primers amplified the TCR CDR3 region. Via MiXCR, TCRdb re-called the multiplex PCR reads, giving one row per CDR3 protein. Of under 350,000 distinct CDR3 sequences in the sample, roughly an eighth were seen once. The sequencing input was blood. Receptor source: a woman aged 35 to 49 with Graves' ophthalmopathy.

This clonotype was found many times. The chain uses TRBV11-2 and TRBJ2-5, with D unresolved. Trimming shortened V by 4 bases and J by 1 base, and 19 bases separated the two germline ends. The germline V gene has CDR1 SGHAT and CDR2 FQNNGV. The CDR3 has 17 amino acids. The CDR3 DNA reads TGTGCCAGCAGCTCCCCAATAGGCGCCTTATTCCAAGAGACCCAGTACTTC. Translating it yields CASSSPIGALFQETQYF.

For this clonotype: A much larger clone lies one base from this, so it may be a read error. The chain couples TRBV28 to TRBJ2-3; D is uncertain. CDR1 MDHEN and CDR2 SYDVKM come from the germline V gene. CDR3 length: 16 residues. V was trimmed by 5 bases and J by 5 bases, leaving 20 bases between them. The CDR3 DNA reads TGTGCCAGCAGTCTCGAAGGATATGGAGTTAGAGATACGCAGTATTTT. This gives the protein CASSLEGYGVRDTQYF.

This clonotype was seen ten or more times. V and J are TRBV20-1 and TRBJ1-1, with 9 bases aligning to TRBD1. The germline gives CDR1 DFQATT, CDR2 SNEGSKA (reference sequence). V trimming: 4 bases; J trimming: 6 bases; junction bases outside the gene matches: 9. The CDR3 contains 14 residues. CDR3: CSAIAGQGPSEAFF. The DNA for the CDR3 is TGCAGTGCTATCGCGGGACAGGGCCCCTCTGAAGCTTTCTTT.

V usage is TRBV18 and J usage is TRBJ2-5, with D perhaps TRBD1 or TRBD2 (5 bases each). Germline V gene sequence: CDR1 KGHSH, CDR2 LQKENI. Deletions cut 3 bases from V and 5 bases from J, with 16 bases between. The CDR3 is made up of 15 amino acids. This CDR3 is CASSPRDPREETQYF. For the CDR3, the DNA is TGTGCCAGCTCACCCCGGGACCCGAGGGAGGAGACCCAGTACTTC.

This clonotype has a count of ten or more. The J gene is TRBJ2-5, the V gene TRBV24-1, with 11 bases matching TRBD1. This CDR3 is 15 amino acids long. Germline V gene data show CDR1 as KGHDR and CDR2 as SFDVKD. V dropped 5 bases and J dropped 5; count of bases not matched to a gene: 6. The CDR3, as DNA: TGTGCCACCAGTGGGACAGGGGGCTCGGGGGAGACCCAGTACTTC. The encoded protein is CATSGTGGSGETQYF.

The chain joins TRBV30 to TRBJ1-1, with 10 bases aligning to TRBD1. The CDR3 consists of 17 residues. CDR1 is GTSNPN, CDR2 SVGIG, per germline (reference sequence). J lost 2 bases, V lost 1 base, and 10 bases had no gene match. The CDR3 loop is CAWSASPGQGLNTEAFF. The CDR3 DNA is TGTGCCTGGAGTGCTTCTCCGGGACAGGGGTTAAACACTGAAGCTTTCTTT.

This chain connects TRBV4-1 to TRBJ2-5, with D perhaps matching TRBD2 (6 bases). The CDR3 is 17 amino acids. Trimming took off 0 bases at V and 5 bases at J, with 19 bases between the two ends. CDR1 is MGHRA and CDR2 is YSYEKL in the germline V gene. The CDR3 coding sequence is TGCGCCAGCAGCCAAGATGGATCTAGAGGGAGGTGGGAGACCCAGTACTTC. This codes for CASSQDGSRGRWETQYF.

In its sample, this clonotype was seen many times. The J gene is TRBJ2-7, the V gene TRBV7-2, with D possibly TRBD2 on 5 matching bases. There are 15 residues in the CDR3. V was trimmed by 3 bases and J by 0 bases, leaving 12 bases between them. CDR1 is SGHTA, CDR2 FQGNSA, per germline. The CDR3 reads CASSLSGISSYEQYF. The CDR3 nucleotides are TGTGCCAGCAGCTTGTCGGGGATCAGCTCCTACGAGCAGTACTTC.

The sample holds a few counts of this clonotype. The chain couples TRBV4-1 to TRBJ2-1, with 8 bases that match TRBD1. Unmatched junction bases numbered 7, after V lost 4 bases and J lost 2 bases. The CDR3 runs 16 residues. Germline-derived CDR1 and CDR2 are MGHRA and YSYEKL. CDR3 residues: CASSPFGTGPYNEQFF. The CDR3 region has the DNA TGCGCCAGCAGCCCTTTTGGGACAGGACCCTACAATGAGCAGTTCTTC.

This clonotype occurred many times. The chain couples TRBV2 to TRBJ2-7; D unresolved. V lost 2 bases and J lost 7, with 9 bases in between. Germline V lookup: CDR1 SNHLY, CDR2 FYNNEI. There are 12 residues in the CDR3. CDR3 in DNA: TGTGCCAGCAGTGAAAGTGGGTTTGAGCAGTACTTC. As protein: CASSESGFEQYF. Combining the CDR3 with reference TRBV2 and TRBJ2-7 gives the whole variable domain EPEVTQTPSHQVTQMGQEVILRCVPISNHLYFYWYRQILGQKVEFLVSFYNNEISEKSEIFDDQFSVERPDGSNFTLKIRSTKLEDSAMYFCASSESGFEQYFGPGTRLTVT.

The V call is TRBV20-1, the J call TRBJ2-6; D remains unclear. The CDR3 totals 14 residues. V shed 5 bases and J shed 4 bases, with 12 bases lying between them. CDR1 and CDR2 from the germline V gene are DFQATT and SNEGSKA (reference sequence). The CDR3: CSASPGLGANVLTF. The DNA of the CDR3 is TGCAGTGCTTCCCCGGGTCTGGGGGCCAACGTCCTGACTTTC.

This CDR3 is CASSRSGTGAGRELFF. The CDR3 region has the DNA TGTGCCAGCAGCCGATCCGGGACAGGCGCGGGCCGGGAGCTGTTTTTT. This chain joins TRBV3-1 and TRBJ2-2; the match to TRBD1 covers 8 bases. Germline CDR1 LGHDT, CDR2 YNNKEL (reference sequence). This CDR3 has 16 amino acids. V gave up 4 bases and J gave up 9 bases; unmatched junction bases: 13.

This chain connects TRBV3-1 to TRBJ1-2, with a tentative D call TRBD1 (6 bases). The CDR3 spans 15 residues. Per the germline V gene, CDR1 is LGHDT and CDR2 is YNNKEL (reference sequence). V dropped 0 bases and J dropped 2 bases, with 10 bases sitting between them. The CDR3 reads CASSQDWGANYGYTF. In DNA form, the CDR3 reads TGTGCCAGCAGCCAAGATTGGGGGGCGAACTATGGCTACACCTTC.

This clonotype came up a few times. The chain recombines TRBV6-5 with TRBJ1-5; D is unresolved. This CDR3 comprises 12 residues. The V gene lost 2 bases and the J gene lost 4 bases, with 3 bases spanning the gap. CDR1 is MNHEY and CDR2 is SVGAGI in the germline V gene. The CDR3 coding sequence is TGTGCCAGCAGTTACCTGAATCAGCCCCAGCATTTT. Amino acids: CASSYLNQPQHF.

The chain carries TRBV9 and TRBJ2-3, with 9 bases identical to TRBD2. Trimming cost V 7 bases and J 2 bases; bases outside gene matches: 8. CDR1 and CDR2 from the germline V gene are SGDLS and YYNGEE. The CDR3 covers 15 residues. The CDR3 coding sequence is TGTGCCAGCGACATCGGGACTAGCTACACAGATACGCAGTATTTT. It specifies CASDIGTSYTDTQYF.

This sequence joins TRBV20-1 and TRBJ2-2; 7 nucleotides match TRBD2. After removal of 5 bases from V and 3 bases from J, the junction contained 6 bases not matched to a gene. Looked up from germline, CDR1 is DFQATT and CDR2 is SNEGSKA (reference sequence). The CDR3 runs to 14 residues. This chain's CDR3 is CSAGRAEDTGELFF. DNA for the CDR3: TGCAGTGCTGGGAGGGCTGAGGACACCGGGGAGCTGTTTTTT.

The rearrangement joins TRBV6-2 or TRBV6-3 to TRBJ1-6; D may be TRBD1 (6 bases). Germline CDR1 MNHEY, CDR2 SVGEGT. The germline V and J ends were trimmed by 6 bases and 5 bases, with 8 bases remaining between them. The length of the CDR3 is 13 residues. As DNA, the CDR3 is TGTGCCAGCAGAAGGACAGATAATTCACCCCTCCACTTT. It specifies CASRRTDNSPLHF.

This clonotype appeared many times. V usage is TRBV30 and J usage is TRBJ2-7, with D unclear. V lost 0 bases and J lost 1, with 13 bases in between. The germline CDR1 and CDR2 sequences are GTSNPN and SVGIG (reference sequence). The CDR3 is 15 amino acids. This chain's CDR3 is CAWSVGLSRSYEQYF. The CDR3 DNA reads TGTGCCTGGAGTGTCGGTCTCAGCCGTTCCTACGAGCAGTACTTC.

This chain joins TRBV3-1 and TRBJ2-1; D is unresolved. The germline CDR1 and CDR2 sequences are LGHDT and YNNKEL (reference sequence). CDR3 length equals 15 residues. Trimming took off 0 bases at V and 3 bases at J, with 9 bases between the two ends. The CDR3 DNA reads TGTGCCAGCAGCCAAGAATTCGGGTTCTACAATGAGCAGTTCTTC. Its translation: CASSQEFGFYNEQFF.

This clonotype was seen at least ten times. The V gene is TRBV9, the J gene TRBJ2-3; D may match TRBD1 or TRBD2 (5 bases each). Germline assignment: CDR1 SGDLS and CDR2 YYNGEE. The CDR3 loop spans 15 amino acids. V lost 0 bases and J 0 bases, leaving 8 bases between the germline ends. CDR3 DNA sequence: TGTGCCAGCAGCGTAGGAGGGGTGAGCACAGATACGCAGTATTTT. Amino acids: CASSVGGVSTDTQYF.

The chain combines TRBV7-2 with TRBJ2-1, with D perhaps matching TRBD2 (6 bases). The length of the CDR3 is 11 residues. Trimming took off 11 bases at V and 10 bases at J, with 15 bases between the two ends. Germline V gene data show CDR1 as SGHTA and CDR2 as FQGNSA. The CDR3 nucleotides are TGTGCCGGGGGGACCGGGTGGGAGCAGTTCTTC. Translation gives CAGGTGWEQFF.

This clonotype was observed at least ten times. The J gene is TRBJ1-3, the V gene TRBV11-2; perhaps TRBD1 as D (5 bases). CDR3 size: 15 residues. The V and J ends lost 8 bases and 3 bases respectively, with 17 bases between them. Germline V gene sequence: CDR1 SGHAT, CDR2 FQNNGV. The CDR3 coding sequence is TGTGCCAGCGCCGAAGGGGTTTCGGGTGGAAACACCATATATTTT. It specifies CASAEGVSGGNTIYF.

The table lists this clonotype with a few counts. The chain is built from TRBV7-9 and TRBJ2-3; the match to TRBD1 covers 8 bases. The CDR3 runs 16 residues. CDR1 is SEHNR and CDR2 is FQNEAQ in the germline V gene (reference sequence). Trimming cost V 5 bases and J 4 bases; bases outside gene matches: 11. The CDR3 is CASSQDRGGTSDTQYF. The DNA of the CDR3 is TGTGCCAGCAGCCAAGACAGGGGAGGAACATCAGATACGCAGTATTTT. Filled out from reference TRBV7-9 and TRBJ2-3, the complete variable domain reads DTGVSQNPRHKITKRGQNVTFRCDPISEHNRLYWYRQTLGQGPEFLTYFQNEAQLEKSRLLSDRFSAERPKGSFSTLEIQRTEQGDSAMYLCASSQDRGGTSDTQYFGPGTRLTVL.

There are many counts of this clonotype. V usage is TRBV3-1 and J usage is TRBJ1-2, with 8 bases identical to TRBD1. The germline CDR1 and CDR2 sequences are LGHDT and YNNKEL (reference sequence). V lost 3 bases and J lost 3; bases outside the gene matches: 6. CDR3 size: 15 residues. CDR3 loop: CASSQDRVVYYGYTF. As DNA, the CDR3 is TGTGCCAGCAGCCAGGACAGGGTAGTATACTATGGCTACACCTTC.

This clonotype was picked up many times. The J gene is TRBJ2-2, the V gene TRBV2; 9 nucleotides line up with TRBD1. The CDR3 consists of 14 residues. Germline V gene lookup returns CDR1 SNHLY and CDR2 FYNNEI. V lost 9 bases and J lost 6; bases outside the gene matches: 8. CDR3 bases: TGTGCCAGGAGGTCAGGGACAGGGTCCGGGGAGCTGTTTTTT. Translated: CARRSGTGSGELFF.

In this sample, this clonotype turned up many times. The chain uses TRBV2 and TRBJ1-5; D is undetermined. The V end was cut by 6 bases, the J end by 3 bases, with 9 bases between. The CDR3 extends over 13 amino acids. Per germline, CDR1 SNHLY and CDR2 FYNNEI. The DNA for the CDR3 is TGTGCCAGCAGAGGACGGATCAATCAGCCCCAGCATTTT. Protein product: CASRGRINQPQHF. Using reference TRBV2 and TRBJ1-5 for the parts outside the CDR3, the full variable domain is EPEVTQTPSHQVTQMGQEVILRCVPISNHLYFYWYRQILGQKVEFLVSFYNNEISEKSEIFDDQFSVERPDGSNFTLKIRSTKLEDSAMYFCASRGRINQPQHFGDGTRLSIL.